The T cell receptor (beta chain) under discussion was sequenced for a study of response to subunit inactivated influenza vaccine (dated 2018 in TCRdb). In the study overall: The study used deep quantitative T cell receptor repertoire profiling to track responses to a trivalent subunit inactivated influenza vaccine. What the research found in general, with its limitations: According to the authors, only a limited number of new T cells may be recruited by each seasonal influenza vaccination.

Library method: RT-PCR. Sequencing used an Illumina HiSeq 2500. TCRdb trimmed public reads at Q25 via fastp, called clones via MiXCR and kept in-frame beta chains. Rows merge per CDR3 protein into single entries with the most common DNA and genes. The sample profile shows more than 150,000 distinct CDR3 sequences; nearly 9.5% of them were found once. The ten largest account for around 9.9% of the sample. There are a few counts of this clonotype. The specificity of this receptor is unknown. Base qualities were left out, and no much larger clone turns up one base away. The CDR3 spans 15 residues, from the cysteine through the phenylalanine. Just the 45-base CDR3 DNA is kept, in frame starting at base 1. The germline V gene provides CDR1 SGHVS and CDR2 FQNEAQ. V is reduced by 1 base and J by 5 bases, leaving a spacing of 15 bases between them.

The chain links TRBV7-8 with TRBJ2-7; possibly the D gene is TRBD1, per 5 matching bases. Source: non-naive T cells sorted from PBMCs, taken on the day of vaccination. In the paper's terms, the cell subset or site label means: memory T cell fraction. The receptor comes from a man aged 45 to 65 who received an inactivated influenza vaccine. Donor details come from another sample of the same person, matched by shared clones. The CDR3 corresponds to CASSLVWQGSHEQYF. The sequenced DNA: TGTGCCAGCAGCTTAGTTTGGCAGGGCAGCCACGAGCAGTACTTC.